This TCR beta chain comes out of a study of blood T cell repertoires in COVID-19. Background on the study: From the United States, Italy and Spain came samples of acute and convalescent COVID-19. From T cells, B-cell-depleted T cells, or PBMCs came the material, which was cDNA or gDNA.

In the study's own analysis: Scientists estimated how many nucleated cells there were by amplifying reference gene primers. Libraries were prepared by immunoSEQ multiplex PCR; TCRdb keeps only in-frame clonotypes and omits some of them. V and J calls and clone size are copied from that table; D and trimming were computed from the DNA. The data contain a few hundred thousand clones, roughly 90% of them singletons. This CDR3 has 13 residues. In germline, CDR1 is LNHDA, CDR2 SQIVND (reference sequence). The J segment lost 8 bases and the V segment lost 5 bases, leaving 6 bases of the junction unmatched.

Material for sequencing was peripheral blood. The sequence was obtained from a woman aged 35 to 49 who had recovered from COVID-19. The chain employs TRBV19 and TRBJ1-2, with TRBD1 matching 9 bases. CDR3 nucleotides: TGTGCCAGTAGTGCCCGGGACAGGGTCGGCTACACCTTC. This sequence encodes CASSARDRVGYTF.